The clone carrying this T cell receptor (beta chain) was seen only a few times. The antigen is undetermined. The CDR3 is 16 amino acids. The germline V gene has CDR1 MNHNY and CDR2 SVGAGI (reference sequence). Trimming took off 2 bases at V and 6 bases at J, with 19 bases between the two ends. Through a sample-barcoded 5' primer and a J-beta primer mix, a second PCR was run for roughly 6 to 11 cycles. A template-switch adaptor that had 12 random nucleotides put a tag on each cDNA molecule. Using its own MiXCR run on the 5' RACE reads, TCRdb lists one record per CDR3 protein. The sample holds more than 1.4 million distinct CDR3 sequences; 42% are singletons and the top ten take approximately 7.9%. This sample was taken from a study of blood T cells in healthy people across ages. Study details: Per two T cells, template switching captured roughly one barcoded beta molecule.

Study-level results: Shifts in expanded clonotypes may have been confounded by donor CMV status, which was unknown.

Total RNA was extracted at no less than 6 micrograms per sample. This sequence joins TRBV6-6 and TRBJ1-2; D is undetermined. What was sequenced was blood. This TCR came from a woman aged 18-29 years in good health. CDR3 loop: CASSYLDRPVYHGYTF. In DNA form, the CDR3 reads TGTGCCAGCAGTTACCTGGACCGGCCAGTTTACCATGGCTACACCTTC.